This TCR beta chain was sequenced for a study of vaccination and CD4 T cells after COVID-19. This CDR3 spans 13 amino acids. V was pared by 6 bases and J by 1 base, with 9 bases between. The Oncomine TCR Beta short-read assay was applied to DNA of cultured CD4+ T cells. In TCRdb, the PCR reads were re-called with MiXCR into one record per CDR3 protein. The table shows roughly 17,000 distinct CDR3 sequences, with roughly 30% occurring only once. Note on this clonotype: Its antigen is undetermined.

Treatment here: roughly 10-day PBMC culture with coronavirus spike peptide pools or control peptides (ViraFEST assay). The material sequenced was cultured CD4+ T cells from blood. This receptor was taken from a human donor with COVID-19. The V and J genes are TRBV12-3 or TRBV12-4 and TRBJ1-1; a weak D match, TRBD1 (5 bases). CDR3 sequence reads: CASSVGQNTEAFF. In DNA form, the CDR3 reads TGTGCCAGCAGCGTAGGACAGAACACTGAAGCTTTCTTT.